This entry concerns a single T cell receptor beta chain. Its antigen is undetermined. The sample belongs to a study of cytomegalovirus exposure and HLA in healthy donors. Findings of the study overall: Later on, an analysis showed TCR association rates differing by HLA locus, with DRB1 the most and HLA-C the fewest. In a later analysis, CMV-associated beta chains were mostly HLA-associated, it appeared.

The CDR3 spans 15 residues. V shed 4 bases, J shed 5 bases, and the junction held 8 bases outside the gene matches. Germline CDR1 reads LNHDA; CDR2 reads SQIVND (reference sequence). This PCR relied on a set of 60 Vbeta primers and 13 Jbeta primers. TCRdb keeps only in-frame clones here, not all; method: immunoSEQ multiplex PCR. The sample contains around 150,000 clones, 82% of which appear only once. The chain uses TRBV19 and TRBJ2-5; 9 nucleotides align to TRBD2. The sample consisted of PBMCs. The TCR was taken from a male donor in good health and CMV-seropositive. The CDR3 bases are TGTGCCAGTAGTAGGTCTAGCGGGATCGGTGAGACCCAGTACTTC. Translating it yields CASSRSSGIGETQYF.